Listed here are 4 T cell receptor beta chains from one sample, sequenced in a study of cytomegalovirus exposure and HLA in healthy donors (dated by TCRdb to 2016 to 2017). The library was produced with the immunoSEQ multiplex PCR assay. Drawn from immuneACCESS, this table holds only the in-frame rearrangements with V and J called that TCRdb kept. Clones are partly lost; checked studies trace under half to an unresolved V gene and leave the rest unexplained. The sample contains fewer than 95,000 clones, about 93% of them found a single time. Jointly, the top ten make up 0.55% to 0.8% of the sample. Sequencing input: PBMCs. These receptors came from a woman aged 18-29 years in good health and CMV-seronegative.

The chain employs TRBV6-5 and TRBJ1-5; 7 positions agree with TRBD1. After removal of 7 bases from V and 3 bases from J, the junction contained 6 bases not matched to a gene. In germline, CDR1 is MNHEY, CDR2 SVGAGI. The CDR3 spans 14 residues. The CDR3 protein is CASNKDRSNQPQHF. The CDR3 nucleotides are TGTGCCAGCAATAAGGACAGGTCCAATCAGCCCCAGCATTTT.

The genes are TRBV29-1 and TRBJ2-3; 13 bases match TRBD2. The CDR3 is 19 amino acids. Germline V gene sequence: CDR1 SQVTM, CDR2 ANQGSEA. Trimming cost V 4 bases and J 0 bases; bases outside gene matches: 13. For the CDR3, the DNA is TGCAGCGTTGTCCCCTTACTGGGGACTAGCGGGGATAGCACAGATACGCAGTATTTT. Protein product: CSVVPLLGTSGDSTDTQYF.

CDR3 protein: CASSLTGKNSGNTIYF. CDR3 DNA sequence: TGTGCCAGCAGCTTAACAGGGAAGAACTCTGGAAACACCATATATTTT. This rearrangement joins TRBV11-2 to TRBJ1-3; maybe TRBD1 (6 bases). Trimming pared 2 bases from V and 0 bases from J, leaving 11 bases between. The V gene's germline CDR1 is SGHAT and CDR2 FQNNGV. CDR3 size: 16 residues.

The chain joins TRBV7-2 to TRBJ2-4; perhaps TRBD2 as D (5 bases). The CDR3 consists of 14 residues. Germline V gene data show CDR1 as SGHTA and CDR2 as FQGNSA. The ends were cut back, 1 base at V and 12 bases at J, with 16 bases in the middle. CDR3 sequence (DNA): TGTGCCAGCAGCTTAGGGACTCTCTTTTTAGATCAGTACTTC. The encoded protein is CASSLGTLFLDQYF.